This passage covers 9 T cell receptor beta chains from one sample sequenced in a study of blood T cell repertoires in COVID-19 (dated by TCRdb to about 2020). The library relied on the immunoSEQ multiplex PCR assay. Held by TCRdb, this immuneACCESS table contains in-frame sequences only and omits some clones. Under half of the omission traces to an unresolved V gene where checked; the cause of the rest is unknown. In this sample the table shows tens of thousands of clones, 84% of which occur a single time. The top ten clonotypes cover 13% to 15% of the sample. Sequenced material: peripheral blood. The receptors originated from a man between 50 and 59 years old with active or convalescent COVID-19.

The rearrangement joins TRBV5-1 to TRBJ2-5, with D hard to call. Per the germline V gene, CDR1 is SGHRS and CDR2 is YFSETQ. Trimming left V 10 bases short and J 7 bases short, with 11 bases between. CDR3 length: 10 amino acids. This chain's CDR3 is CARDLGTQYF. In DNA form, the CDR3 reads TGCGCCCGAGACTTGGGGACCCAGTACTTC.

The gene calls are TRBV29-1 and TRBJ2-5, with 11 bases identical to TRBD1. Germline CDR1 SQVTM, CDR2 ANQGSEA. V shed 7 bases and J 5 bases; nucleotides not matched to a gene: 9. The CDR3 is 14 amino acids. CDR3 sequence (DNA): TGCAGCGCGGGGGACAGGGGGGTTGGGGAGACCCAGTACTTC. Protein sequence: CSAGDRGVGETQYF.

This chain joins TRBV6-5 and TRBJ2-7; D might be TRBD2 (5 bases). Germline values: CDR1 MNHEY, CDR2 SVGAGI. The CDR3 sequence is 14 residues long. V was clipped by 6 bases and J by 3 bases, with 15 bases between them. This chain's CDR3 is CASRLRAQRYEQYF. The CDR3 DNA reads as TGTGCCAGCAGACTGAGGGCACAGCGCTACGAGCAGTACTTC.

The chain couples TRBV23-1 to TRBJ2-5; D gene unclear. TRBV23-1 is an ORF, with its function uncertain. V lost 6 bases and J 4 bases, leaving 15 bases between the germline ends. The CDR3 extends over 14 amino acids. The CDR3 spells CASRNPSRGETQYF. CDR3 DNA sequence: TGCGCCAGCAGAAACCCATCCCGCGGAGAGACCCAGTACTTC.

The gene calls are TRBV7-2 and TRBJ2-2; TRBD2 is a possible D gene (6 bases). Between the trimmed V and J ends, which lost 5 bases and 0 bases, there was a span of 10 bases. Germline loops: CDR1 SGHTA, CDR2 FQGNSA. This CDR3 spans 15 amino acids. The DNA of the CDR3 is TGTGCCAGCAGCCCTTGGGGGGCGAACACCGGGGAGCTGTTTTTT. It is translated as CASSPWGANTGELFF.

This sequence joins TRBV7-2 and TRBJ2-3; D uncertain. Germline V lookup: CDR1 SGHTA, CDR2 FQGNSA. This CDR3 spans 15 amino acids. Trimming left V 2 bases short and J 1 base short, with 10 bases between. The CDR3 loop is CASSLRSSGTDTQYF. The DNA of the CDR3 is TGTGCCAGCAGCTTAAGGTCTAGTGGCACAGATACGCAGTATTTT.

The rearrangement uses TRBV5-1 and TRBJ1-6; 7 bases are a match to TRBD1. V was clipped by 3 bases and J by 13 bases; unmatched bases: 13. CDR3 size: 15 residues. CDR1 is SGHRS, CDR2 YFSETQ, per germline. The CDR3 nucleotides read TGCGCCAGCAGCTCCTCCGGACAGGTCTTTTATCCCCTCCACTTT. Its protein is CASSSSGQVFYPLHF.

The chain recombines TRBV15 with TRBJ2-1; 15 nucleotides match TRBD2. V dropped 3 bases and J dropped 5; count of bases not matched to a gene: 8. The CDR3 length is 18 residues. Germline loops: CDR1 LNHNV, CDR2 YYDKDF (reference sequence). The CDR3 nucleotides read TGTGCCACCAGCAGCCGGACTAGCGGGGGGGCCCCGAACAATGAGCAGTTCTTC. Its protein product is CATSSRTSGGAPNNEQFF.

This chain links TRBV29-1 with TRBJ2-1; TRBD2 matches at 11 bases. CDR1 is SQVTM, CDR2 ANQGSEA, per germline. V was pared by 4 bases and J by 6 bases, with 8 bases of the junction left unmatched. CDR3 length: 15 residues. The CDR3 reads CSVGKTSGAFNEQFF. DNA of the CDR3: TGCAGCGTTGGGAAGACTAGCGGGGCCTTCAATGAGCAGTTCTTC.